This T cell receptor beta chain was recovered during a study of early T cells in non-severe SARS-CoV-2 infection. Study as a whole: Unsorted whole blood bulk RNA was sequenced, with unpaired chains. Findings and caveats of the study: In VDJdb matching, anti-spike CD8 responses were favored while private and CD4 specificities went missing.

Individual cDNA molecules carried attached unique molecular identifiers. MiXCR was run by TCRdb on the 5' RACE reads, yielding one entry per CDR3 protein. Among tens of thousands of distinct CDR3 sequences listed, 7.9% were seen once. CDR3 length equals 13 residues. The V and J ends lost 6 bases and 7 bases respectively, with 10 bases between them. Germline-derived CDR1 and CDR2 are LGHDT and YNNKEL (reference sequence). To note about this clonotype: Its target is unknown.

The material sequenced was whole blood, taken at baseline. The V call is TRBV3-1, the J call TRBJ1-6; a weak D match, TRBD1 (6 bases). The sequence derives from an adult who was a healthcare worker with PCR-confirmed SARS-CoV-2 infection or an uninfected control (not recorded which). Here the CDR3 DNA reads TGTGCCAGCAGGTTCCAGGGGAATTCACCCCTCCACTTT. Translating gives CASRFQGNSPLHF.